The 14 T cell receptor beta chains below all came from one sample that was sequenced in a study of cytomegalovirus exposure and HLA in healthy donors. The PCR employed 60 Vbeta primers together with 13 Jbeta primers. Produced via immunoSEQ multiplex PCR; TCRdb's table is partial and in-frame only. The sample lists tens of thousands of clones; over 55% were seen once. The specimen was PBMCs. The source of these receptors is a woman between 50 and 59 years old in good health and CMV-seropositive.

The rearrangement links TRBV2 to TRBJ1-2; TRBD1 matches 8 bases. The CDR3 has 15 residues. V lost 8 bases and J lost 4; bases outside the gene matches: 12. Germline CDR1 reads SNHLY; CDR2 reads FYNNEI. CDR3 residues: CASLTDRAIGYGYTF. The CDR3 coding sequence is TGTGCCAGCCTCACGGACAGGGCCATTGGCTATGGCTACACCTTC.

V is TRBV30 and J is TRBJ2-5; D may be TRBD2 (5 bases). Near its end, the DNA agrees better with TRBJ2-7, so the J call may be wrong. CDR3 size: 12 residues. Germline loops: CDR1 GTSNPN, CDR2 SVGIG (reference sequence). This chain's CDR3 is CAWSVTGYEQYF. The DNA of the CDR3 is TGTGCCTGGAGTGTTACGGGATACGAGCAGTACTTC.

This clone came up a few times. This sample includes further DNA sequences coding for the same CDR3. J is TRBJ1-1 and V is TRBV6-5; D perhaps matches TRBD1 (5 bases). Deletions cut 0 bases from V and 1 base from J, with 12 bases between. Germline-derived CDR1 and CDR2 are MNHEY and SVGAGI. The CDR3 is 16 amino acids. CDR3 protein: CASSYSSSGGNTEAFF. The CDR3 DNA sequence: TGTGCCAGCAGTTACTCGAGTAGCGGGGGGAACACTGAAGCTTTCTTT.

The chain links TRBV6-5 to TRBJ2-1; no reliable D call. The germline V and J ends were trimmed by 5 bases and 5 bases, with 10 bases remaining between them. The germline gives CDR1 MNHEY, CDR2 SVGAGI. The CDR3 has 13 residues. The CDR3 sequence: CASSIQTHNEQFF. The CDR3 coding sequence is TGTGCCAGCAGTATCCAGACACACAATGAGCAGTTCTTC.

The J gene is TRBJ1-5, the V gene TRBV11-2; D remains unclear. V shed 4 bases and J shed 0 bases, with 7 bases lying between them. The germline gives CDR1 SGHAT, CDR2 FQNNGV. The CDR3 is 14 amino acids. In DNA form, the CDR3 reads TGTGCCAGCAGCTCGCAGAATAGCAATCAGCCCCAGCATTTT. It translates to CASSSQNSNQPQHF.

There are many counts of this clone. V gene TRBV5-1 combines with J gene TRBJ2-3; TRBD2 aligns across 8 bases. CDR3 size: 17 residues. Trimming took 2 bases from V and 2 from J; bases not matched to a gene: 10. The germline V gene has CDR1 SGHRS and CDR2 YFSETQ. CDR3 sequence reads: CASSLWRGATHTDTQYF. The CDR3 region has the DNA TGCGCCAGCAGCTTATGGCGGGGGGCGACACACACAGATACGCAGTATTTT.

CDR3 in amino acids: CASSSDFGNTIYF. DNA of the CDR3: TGTGCCAGCAGCAGTGATTTTGGAAACACCATATATTTT. The chain recombines TRBV6-1 with TRBJ1-3; D unclear. Trimming took 6 bases from V and 3 from J, leaving 9 bases between them. The CDR3 has 13 residues. CDR1 MNHNS and CDR2 SASEGT come from the germline V gene.

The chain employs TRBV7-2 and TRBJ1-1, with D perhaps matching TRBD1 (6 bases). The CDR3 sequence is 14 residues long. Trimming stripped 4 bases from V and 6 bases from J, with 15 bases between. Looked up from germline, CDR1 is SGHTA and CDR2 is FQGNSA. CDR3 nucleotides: TGTGCCAGCAGCTCGGACAGCTTTAACCCTGAAGCTTTCTTT. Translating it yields CASSSDSFNPEAFF.

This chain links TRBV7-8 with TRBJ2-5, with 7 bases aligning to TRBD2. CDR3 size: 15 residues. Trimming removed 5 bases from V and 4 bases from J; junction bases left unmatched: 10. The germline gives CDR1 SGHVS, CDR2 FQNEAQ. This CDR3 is CASSPVRDYRETQYF. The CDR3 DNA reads TGTGCCAGCAGCCCTGTCCGGGACTACCGAGAGACCCAGTACTTC.

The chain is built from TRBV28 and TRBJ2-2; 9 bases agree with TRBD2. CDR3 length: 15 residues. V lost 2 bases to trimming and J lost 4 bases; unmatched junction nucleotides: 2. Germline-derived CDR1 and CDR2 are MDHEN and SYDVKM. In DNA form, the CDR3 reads TGTGCCAGCAGTTTAGTAGCGGGGGTCACCGGGGAGCTGTTTTTT. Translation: CASSLVAGVTGELFF.

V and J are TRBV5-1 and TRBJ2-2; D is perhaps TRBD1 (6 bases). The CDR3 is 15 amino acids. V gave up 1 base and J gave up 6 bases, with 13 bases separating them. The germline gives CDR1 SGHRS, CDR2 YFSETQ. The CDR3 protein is CASSLTGFGAGELFF. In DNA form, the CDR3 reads TGCGCCAGCAGCTTGACAGGGTTTGGGGCCGGGGAGCTGTTTTTT.

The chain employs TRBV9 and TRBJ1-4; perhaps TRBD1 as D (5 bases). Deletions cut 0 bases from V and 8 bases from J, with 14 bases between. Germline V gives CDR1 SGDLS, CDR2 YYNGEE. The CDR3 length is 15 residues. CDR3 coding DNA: TGTGCCAGCAGCGTAGCTGGCATGGGGGGGGAAAAACTGTTTTTT. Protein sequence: CASSVAGMGGEKLFF.

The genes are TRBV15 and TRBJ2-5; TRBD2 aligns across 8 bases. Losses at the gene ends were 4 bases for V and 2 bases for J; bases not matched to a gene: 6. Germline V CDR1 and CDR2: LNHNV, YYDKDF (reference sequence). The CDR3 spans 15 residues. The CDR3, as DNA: TGTGCCACCAGCATGCTAGCGGGTGTTCAAGAGACCCAGTACTTC. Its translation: CATSMLAGVQETQYF. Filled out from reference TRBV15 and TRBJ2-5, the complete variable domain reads DAMVIQNPRYQVTQFGKPVTLSCSQTLNHNVMYWYQQKSSQAPKLLFHYYDKDFNNEADTPDNFQSRRPNTSFCFLDIRSPGLGDTAMYLCATSMLAGVQETQYFGPGTRLLVL.

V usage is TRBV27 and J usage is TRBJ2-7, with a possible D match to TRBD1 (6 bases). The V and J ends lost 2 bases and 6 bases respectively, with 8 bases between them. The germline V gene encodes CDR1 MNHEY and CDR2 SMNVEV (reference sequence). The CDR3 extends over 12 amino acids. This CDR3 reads CASSLRGGEQYF. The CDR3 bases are TGTGCCAGCAGTTTACGAGGGGGCGAGCAGTACTTC.